The TCR beta chain described here comes from a study of cytomegalovirus exposure and HLA in healthy donors. The study, taken as a whole, reports: In a later analysis, first-cohort TCR clusters were found to tend to co-occur in the 100 to 150 validation repertoires. Associated with cytomegalovirus, according to the listing, were some 150 TCR beta chains.

Trimming stripped 5 bases from V and 0 bases from J, with 8 bases between. The CDR3 has 15 amino acids. Germline CDR1 is MNHEY and CDR2 is SMNVEV (reference sequence). The data were produced by immunoSEQ multiplex PCR, yet TCRdb's version contains in-frame clones alone and is incomplete. The sample has about 360,000 clones, 75% to 90% seen once. Comment on this clone: Its antigen is still unknown.

The source is a woman under 30 in good health and CMV-seronegative. The rearrangement links TRBV27 to TRBJ2-6, with TRBD1 as a possible D gene (5 bases). The sequenced sample consisted of PBMCs. CDR3 sequence reads: CASSPGYSGANVLTF. CDR3 bases: TGTGCCAGCAGTCCAGGGTACTCTGGGGCCAACGTCCTGACTTTC.